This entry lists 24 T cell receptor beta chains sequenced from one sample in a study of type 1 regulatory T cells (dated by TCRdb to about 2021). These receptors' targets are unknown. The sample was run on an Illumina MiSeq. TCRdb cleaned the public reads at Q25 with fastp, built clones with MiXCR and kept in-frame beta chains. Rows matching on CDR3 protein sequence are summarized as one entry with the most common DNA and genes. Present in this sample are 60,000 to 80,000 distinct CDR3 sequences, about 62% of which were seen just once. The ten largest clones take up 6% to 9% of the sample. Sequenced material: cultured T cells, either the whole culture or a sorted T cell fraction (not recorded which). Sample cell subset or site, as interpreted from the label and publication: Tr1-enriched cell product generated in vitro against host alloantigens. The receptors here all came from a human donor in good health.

For the CDR3, the DNA is TGTGCCAGCAGCTTTACGGGGCCCGGGCCCCAGCATTTT. It translates to CASSFTGPGPQHF. V gene TRBV11-2 combines with J gene TRBJ1-5; TRBD1 is a possible D gene (5 bases). In germline, CDR1 is SGHAT, CDR2 FQNNGV. V lost 3 bases to trimming and J lost 9 bases, with 12 bases between them. This CDR3 is built from 13 residues.

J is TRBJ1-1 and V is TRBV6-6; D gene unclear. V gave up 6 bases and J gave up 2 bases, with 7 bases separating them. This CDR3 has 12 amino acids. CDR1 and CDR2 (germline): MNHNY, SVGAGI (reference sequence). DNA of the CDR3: TGTGCCAGCAGGACGGGAAACACTGAAGCTTTCTTT. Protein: CASRTGNTEAFF.

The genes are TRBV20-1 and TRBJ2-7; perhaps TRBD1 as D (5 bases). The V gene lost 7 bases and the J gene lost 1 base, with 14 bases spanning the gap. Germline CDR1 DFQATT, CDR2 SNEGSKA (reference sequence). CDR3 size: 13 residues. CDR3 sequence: CSGVSQVSYEQYF. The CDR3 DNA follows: TGCAGTGGAGTATCACAGGTATCCTACGAGCAGTACTTC.

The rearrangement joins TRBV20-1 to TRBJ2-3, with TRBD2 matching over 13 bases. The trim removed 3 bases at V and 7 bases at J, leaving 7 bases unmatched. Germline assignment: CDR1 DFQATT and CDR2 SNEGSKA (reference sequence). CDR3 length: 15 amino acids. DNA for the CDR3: TGCAGTGCTAGGGGGGGACTAGCGGGACGAAATACGCAGTATTTT. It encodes CSARGGLAGRNTQYF.

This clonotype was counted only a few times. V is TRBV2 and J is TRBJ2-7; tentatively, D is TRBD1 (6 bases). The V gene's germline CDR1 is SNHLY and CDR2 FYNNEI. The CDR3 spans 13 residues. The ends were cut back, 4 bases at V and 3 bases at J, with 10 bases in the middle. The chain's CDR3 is CASSVDRLYEQYF. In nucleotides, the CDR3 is TGTGCCAGCAGTGTGGACAGACTCTACGAGCAGTACTTC.

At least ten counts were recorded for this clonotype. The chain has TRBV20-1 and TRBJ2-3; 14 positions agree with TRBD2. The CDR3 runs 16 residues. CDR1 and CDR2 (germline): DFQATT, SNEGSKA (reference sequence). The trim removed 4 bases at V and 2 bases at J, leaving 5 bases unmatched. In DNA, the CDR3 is TGCAGTGCTACGGGACTAGCGGGAGAGACCACAGATACGCAGTATTTT. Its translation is CSATGLAGETTDTQYF.

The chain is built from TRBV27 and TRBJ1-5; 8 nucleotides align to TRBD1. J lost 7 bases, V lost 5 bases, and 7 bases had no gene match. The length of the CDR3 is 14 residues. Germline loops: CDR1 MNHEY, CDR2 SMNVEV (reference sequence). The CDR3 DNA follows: TGTGCCAGCAGTCCTGACAGGGGCCAACAGCCCCAGCATTTT. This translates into CASSPDRGQQPQHF.

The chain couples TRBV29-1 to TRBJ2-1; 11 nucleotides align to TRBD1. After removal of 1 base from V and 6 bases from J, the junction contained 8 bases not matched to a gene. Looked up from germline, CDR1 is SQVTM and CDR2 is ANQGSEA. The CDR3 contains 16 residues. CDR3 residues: CSVEGSADRGLNEQFF. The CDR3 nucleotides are TGCAGCGTTGAAGGGTCGGCGGACAGGGGGCTCAATGAGCAGTTCTTC.

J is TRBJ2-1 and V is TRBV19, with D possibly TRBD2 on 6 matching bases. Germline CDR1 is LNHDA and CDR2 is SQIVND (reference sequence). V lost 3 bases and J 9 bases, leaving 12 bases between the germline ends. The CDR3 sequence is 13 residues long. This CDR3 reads CASSIDGRLEQFF. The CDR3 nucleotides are TGTGCCAGTAGTATCGATGGGAGGCTTGAGCAGTTCTTC.

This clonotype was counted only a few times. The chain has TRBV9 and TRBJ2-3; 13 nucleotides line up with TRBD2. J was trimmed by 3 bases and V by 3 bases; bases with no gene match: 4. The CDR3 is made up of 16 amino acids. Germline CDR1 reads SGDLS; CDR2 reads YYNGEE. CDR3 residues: CASSAVTSGRTDTQYF. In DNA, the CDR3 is TGTGCCAGCAGCGCCGTGACTAGCGGGAGGACAGATACGCAGTATTTT.

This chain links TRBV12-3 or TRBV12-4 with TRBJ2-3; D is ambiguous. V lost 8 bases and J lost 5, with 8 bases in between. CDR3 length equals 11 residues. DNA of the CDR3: TGTGCCAGCCGGTTCTTAGATACGCAGTATTTT. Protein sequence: CASRFLDTQYF.

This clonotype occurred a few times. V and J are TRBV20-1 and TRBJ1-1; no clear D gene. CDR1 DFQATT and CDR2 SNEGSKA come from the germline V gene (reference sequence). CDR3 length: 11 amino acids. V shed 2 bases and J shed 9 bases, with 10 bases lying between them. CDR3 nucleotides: TGCAGTGCTAGAATCGTTCAGCAAGCTTTCTTT. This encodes CSARIVQQAFF.

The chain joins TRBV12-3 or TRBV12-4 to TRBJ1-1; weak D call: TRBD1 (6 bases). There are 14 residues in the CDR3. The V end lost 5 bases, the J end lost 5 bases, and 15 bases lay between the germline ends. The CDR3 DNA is TGTGCCAGCAGTCAACACAGGGTGGAGACTGAAGCTTTCTTT. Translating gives CASSQHRVETEAFF.

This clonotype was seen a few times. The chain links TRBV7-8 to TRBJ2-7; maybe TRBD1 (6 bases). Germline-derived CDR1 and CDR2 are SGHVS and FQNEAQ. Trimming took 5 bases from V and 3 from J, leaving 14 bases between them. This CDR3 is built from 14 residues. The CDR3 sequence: CASSTGTYLYEQYF. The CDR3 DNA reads TGTGCCAGCAGCACCGGGACATACCTCTACGAGCAGTACTTC.

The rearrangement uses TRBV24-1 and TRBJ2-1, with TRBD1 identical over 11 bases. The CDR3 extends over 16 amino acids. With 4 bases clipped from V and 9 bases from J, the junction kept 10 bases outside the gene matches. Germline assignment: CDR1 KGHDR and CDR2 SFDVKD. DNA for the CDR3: TGTGCCACCAGTGACTACGGGACAGGGGGATTTGGTGAGCAGTTCTTC. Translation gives CATSDYGTGGFGEQFF.

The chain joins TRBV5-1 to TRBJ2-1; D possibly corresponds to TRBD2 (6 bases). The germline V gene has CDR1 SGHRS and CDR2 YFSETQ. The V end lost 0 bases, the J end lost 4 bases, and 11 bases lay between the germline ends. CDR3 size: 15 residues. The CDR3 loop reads CASSLASVTYNEQFF. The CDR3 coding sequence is TGCGCCAGCAGCTTGGCTAGCGTTACTTACAATGAGCAGTTCTTC. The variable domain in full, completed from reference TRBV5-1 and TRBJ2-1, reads KAGVTQTPRYLIKTRGQQVTLSCSPISGHRSVSWYQQTPGQGLQFLFEYFSETQRNKGNFPGRFSGRQFSNSRSEMNVSTLELGDSALYLCASSLASVTYNEQFFGPGTRLTVL.

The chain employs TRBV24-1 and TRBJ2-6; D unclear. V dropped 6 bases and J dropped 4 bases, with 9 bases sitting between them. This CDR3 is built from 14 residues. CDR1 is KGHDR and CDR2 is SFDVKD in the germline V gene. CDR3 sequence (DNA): TGTGCCACCAGTCCAAGGGCGGGGGCCAACGTCCTGACTTTC. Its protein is CATSPRAGANVLTF.

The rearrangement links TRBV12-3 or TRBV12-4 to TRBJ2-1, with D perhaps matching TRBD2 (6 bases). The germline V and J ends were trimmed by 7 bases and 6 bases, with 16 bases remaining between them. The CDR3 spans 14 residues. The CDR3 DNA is TGTGCCAGCACCCCTCCGACTAGACGCAATGAGCAGTTCTTC. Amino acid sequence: CASTPPTRRNEQFF.

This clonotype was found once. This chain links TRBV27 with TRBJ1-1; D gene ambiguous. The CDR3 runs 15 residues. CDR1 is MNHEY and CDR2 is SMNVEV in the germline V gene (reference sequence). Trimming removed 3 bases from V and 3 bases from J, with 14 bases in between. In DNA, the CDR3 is TGTGCCAGCAGTTTTATTACGGCAGGCGACACTGAAGCTTTCTTT. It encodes CASSFITAGDTEAFF.

For the CDR3, the DNA is TGCGCCAGCAGCTTGCAGCGGAGCTCCTACAATGAGCAGTTCTTC. It translates to CASSLQRSSYNEQFF. The chain recombines TRBV5-1 with TRBJ2-1; D might be TRBD2 (5 bases). Looked up from germline, CDR1 is SGHRS and CDR2 is YFSETQ. CDR3 size: 15 residues. The V and J ends lost 1 base and 0 bases respectively, with 8 bases between them.

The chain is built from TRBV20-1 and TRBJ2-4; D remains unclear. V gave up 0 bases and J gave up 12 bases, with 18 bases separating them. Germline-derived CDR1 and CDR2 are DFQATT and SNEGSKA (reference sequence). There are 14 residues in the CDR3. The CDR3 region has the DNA TGCAGTGCTAGAGATGGAACGGTCCTGAACGATCAGTACTTC. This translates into CSARDGTVLNDQYF.

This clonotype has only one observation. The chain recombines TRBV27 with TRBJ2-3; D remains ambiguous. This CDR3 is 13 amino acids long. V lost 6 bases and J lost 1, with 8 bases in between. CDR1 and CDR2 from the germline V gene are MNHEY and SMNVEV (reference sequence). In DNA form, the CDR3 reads TGTGCCAGCAGGCCGATGGGCACAGATACGCAGTATTTT. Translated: CASRPMGTDTQYF.

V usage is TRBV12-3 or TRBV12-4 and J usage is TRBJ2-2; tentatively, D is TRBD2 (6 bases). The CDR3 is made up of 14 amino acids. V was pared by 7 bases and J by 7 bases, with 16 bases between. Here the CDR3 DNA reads TGTGCCAGCACCACGCGGGACGGCCGCGGGGAGCTGTTTTTT. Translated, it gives CASTTRDGRGELFF.

The CDR3 region is CSATEQSIYEQYF. The CDR3 DNA follows: TGCAGTGCTACGGAGCAGAGCATCTACGAGCAGTACTTC. The rearrangement uses TRBV20-1 and TRBJ2-7; D is unresolved. This CDR3 is 13 amino acids long. The germline V gene encodes CDR1 DFQATT and CDR2 SNEGSKA (reference sequence). V lost 4 bases and J 3 bases, leaving 13 bases between the germline ends.